The present T cell receptor beta chain was sequenced within a study of technical replicates of blood from several donors. V was pared by 0 bases and J by 0 bases, with 4 bases of the junction left unmatched. In germline, CDR1 is SGDLS, CDR2 YYNGEE. The CDR3 totals 19 residues. Only in-frame clones appear in the TCRdb table, and some are missing; sequencing was by immunoSEQ multiplex PCR. This sample carries tens of thousands of clones, nearly 90% of them seen once, and the ten largest clones take around 4.4%. This sequence originates from a human donor in good health. Some clones in this sample may be carry-over from other donors' samples. The sample consisted of PBMCs. The V gene is TRBV9, the J gene TRBJ2-1; 15 bases fit TRBD2. This chain's CDR3 is CASSVDGLAGGRSYNEQFF. CDR3 coding DNA: TGTGCCAGCAGCGTAGATGGACTAGCGGGGGGGCGCTCCTACAATGAGCAGTTCTTC.